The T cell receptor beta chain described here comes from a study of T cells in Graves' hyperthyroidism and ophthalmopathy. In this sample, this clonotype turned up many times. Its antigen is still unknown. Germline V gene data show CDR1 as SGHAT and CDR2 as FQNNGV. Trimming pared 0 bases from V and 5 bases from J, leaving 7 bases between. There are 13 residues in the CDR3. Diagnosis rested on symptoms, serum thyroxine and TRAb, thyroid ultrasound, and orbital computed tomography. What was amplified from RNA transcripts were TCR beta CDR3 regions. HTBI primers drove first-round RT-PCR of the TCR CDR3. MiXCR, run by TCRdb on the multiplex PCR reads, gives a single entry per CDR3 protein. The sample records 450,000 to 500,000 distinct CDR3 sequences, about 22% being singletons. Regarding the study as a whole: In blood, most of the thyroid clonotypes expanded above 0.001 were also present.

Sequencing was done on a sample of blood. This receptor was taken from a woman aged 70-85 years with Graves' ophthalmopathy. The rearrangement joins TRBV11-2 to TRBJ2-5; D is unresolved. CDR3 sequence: CASSLEGRETQYF. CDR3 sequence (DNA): TGTGCCAGCAGCTTAGAGGGCCGGGAGACCCAGTACTTC.